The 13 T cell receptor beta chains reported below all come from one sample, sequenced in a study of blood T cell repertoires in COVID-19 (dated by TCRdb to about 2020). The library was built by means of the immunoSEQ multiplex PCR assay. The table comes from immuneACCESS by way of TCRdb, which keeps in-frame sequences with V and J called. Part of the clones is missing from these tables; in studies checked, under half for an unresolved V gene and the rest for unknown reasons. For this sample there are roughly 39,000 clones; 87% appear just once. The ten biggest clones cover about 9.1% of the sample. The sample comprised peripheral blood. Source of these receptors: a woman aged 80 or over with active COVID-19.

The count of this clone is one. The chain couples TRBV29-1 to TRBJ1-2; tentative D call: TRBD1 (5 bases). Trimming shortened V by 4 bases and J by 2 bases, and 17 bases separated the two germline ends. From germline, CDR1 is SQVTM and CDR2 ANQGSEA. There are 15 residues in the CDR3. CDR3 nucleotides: TGCAGCGTTGCGAAGGGCTTCCCAGGGAACTATGGCTACACCTTC. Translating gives CSVAKGFPGNYGYTF.

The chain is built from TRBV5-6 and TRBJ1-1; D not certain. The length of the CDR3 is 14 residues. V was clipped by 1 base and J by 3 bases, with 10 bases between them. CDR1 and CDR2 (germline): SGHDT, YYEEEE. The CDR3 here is CASSLRGLDTEAFF. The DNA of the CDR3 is TGTGCCAGCAGCTTGCGGGGTTTGGACACTGAAGCTTTCTTT.

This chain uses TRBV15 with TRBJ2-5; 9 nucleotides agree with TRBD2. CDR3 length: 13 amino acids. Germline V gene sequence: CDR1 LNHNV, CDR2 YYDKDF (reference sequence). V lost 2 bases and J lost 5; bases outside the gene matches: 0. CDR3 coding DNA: TGTGCCACCAGCAGAAGCGGGAGGGAGACCCAGTACTTC. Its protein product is CATSRSGRETQYF.

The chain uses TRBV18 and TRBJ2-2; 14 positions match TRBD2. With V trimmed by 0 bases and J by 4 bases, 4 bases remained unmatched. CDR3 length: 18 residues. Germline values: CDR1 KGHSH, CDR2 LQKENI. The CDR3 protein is CASSPPRTSGRFTGELFF. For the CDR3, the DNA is TGTGCCAGCTCACCACCGCGGACTAGCGGGAGGTTCACCGGGGAGCTGTTTTTT.

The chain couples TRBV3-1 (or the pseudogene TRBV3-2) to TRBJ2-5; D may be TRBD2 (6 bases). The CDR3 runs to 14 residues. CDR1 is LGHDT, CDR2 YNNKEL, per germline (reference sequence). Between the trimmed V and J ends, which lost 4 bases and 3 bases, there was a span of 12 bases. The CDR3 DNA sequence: TGTGCCAGCAGCCTCGTAAGGAGGGAAGAGACCCAGTACTTC. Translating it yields CASSLVRREETQYF.

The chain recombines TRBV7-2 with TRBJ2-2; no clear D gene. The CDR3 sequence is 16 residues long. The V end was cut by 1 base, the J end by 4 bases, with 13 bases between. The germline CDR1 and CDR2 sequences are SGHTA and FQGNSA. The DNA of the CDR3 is TGTGCCAGCAGCTTAGAGCCACTATCGGGCACCGGGGAGCTGTTTTTT. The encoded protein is CASSLEPLSGTGELFF.

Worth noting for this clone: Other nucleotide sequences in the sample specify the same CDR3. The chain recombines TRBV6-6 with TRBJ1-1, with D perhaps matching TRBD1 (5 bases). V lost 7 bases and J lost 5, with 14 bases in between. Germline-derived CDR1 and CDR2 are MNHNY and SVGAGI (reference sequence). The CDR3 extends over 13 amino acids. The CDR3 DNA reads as TGTGCCAGCATCGGGCAGGGTAAGACTGAAGCTTTCTTT. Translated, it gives CASIGQGKTEAFF.

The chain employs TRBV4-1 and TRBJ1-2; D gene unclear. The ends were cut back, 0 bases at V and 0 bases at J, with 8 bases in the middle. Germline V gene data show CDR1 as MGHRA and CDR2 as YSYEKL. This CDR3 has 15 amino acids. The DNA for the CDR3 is TGCGCCAGCAGCCAAGAAAACAGTCCTAACTATGGCTACACCTTC. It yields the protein CASSQENSPNYGYTF.

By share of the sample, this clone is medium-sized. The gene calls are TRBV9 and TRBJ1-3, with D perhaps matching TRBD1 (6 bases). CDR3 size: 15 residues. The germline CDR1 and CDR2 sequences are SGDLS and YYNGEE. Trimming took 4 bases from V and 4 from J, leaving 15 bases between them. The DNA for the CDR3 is TGTGCCAGCAGCAAACAGGGAGTCGGCGGAAACACCATATATTTT. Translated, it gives CASSKQGVGGNTIYF.

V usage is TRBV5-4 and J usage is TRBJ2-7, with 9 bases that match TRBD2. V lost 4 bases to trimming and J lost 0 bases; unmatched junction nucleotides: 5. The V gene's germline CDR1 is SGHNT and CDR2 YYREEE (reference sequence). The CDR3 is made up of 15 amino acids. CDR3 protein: CASSLSGGSSYEQYF. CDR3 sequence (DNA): TGTGCCAGCAGCCTAAGCGGGGGGAGCTCCTACGAGCAGTACTTC. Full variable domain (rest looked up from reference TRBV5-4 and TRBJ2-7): ETGVTQSPTHLIKTRGQQVTLRCSSQSGHNTVSWYQQALGQGPQFIFQYYREEENGRGNFPPRFSGLQFPNYSSELNVNALELDDSALYLCASSLSGGSSYEQYFGPGTRLTVT.

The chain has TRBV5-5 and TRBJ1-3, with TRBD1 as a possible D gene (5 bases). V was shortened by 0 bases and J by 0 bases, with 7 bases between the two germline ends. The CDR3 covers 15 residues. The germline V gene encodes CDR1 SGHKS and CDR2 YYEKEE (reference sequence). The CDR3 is CASSLAGDSGNTIYF. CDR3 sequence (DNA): TGTGCCAGCAGCTTGGCGGGGGACTCTGGAAACACCATATATTTT.

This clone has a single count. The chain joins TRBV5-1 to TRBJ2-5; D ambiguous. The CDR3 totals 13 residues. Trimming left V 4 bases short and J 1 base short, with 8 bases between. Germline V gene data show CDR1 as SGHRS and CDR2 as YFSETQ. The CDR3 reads CASSPDTQETQYF. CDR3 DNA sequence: TGCGCCAGCAGCCCCGACACCCAAGAGACCCAGTACTTC.

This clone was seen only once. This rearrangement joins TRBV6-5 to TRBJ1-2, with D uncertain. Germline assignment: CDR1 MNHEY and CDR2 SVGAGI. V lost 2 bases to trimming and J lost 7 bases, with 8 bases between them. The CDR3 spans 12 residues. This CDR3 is CASSYRGGGYTF. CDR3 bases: TGTGCCAGCAGTTACCGGGGTGGTGGCTACACCTTC.